This TCR beta chain was identified during a study of blood T cell repertoires in COVID-19. Across the whole study: Italy, Spain and the United States were the sources of the convalescent and acute COVID-19 samples. PBMCs, B-cell-depleted T cells, or T cells were the source of the cDNA or gDNA that made up the material.

The CDR3 consists of 15 residues. Germline V lookup: CDR1 MNHEY, CDR2 SVGAGI. The V gene end was trimmed by 6 bases and the J gene end by 6 bases; junction bases not matched to a gene: 9. Authors' processing steps: Estimation of nucleated cell counts was performed using reference gene primer amplification. This table comes from immunoSEQ multiplex PCR, and its TCRdb copy is limited to in-frame clones, with some not included. V and J calls and clone size follow that table, whereas D and trimming were derived from the DNA. The sample holds 170,000 or so clones; 70% to 90% are singletons and the top ten take 5.5% to 8%.

The chain recombines TRBV6-5 with TRBJ1-5, with TRBD1 matching 9 bases. The sequencing sample was made of peripheral blood. The receptor's source is a man aged 45-65 years with active or convalescent COVID-19. CDR3 sequence (DNA): TGTGCCAGCAGCTGGGGACAGGGAGTGGGTCAGCCCCAGCATTTT. It encodes CASSWGQGVGQPQHF.